These 5 T cell receptor beta chains were sequenced from one sample in a study of response to subunit inactivated influenza vaccine. TCRdb redid the calling of the RT-PCR reads with MiXCR, one entry per CDR3 protein. The data contain 500,000 to 550,000 distinct CDR3 sequences, 6.5% to 8% of them singletons. Sequences were derived from PBMCs from blood, sampled less than 30 months after vaccination. These receptors all come from a man in his fifties or sixties who received an inactivated influenza vaccine.

This chain joins TRBV11-1 and TRBJ2-4; D unclear. This CDR3 has 16 residues. V dropped 2 bases and J dropped 0 bases, with 11 bases sitting between them. CDR1 is SGHAT, CDR2 FQDESV, per germline (reference sequence). CDR3 in amino acids: CASSLPETLAKNIQYF. CDR3 nucleotides: TGTGCCAGCAGCTTACCTGAGACGTTAGCCAAAAACATTCAGTACTTC.

This clonotype has more than one count but fewer than ten. V usage is TRBV28 and J usage is TRBJ2-7, with D uncertain. The germline CDR1 and CDR2 sequences are MDHEN and SYDVKM. This CDR3 has 12 residues. V lost 3 bases to trimming and J lost 5 bases, with 8 bases between them. CDR3 DNA sequence: TGTGCCAGCAGTTTGCCTGTTAACGAGCAGTACTTC. Encoded protein: CASSLPVNEQYF.

On this clonotype: One base away lies a much larger clone, so this may be a sequencing read error. The genes are TRBV5-1 and TRBJ2-5; a weak D match, TRBD1 (6 bases). Between the trimmed V and J ends, which lost 1 base and 3 bases, there was a span of 7 bases. CDR3 length equals 13 residues. CDR1 is SGHRS and CDR2 is YFSETQ in the germline V gene. CDR3 bases: TGCGCCAGCAGCTTGCGGACAGAAGAGACCCAGTACTTC. This encodes CASSLRTEETQYF.

This clonotype showed up many times. The chain links TRBV29-1 to TRBJ2-5; no clear D. The germline V gene has CDR1 SQVTM and CDR2 ANQGSEA. Trimming removed 7 bases at V and 5 bases at J, with 17 bases between. CDR3 length: 13 amino acids. CDR3 protein: CSGTGLSLETQYF. The CDR3 bases are TGCAGCGGGACGGGTCTTTCACTGGAGACCCAGTACTTC.

This clonotype turned up a few times. V usage is TRBV5-1 and J usage is TRBJ1-5, with 9 bases fitting TRBD1. CDR1 SGHRS and CDR2 YFSETQ come from the germline V gene. The J segment lost 7 bases and the V segment lost 0 bases, leaving 2 bases of the junction unmatched. This CDR3 has 14 amino acids. The CDR3 reads CASSLGQGVQPQHF. The CDR3 DNA is TGCGCCAGCAGCTTGGGACAGGGGGTCCAGCCCCAGCATTTT.